One and the same sample provided the 13 T cell receptor beta chains below, sequenced in a study of cytomegalovirus exposure and HLA in healthy donors. The study ran its PCR with 60 Vbeta and 13 Jbeta primers. Produced via immunoSEQ multiplex PCR; TCRdb's table is partial and in-frame only. The sample contains roughly 170,000 clones, 75% to 90% of which appear only once. The sample was PBMCs. The origin of the receptors is a woman aged 45-59 years in good health and CMV-seropositive.

The J gene is TRBJ2-3, the V gene TRBV10-3, with D uncertain. In germline, CDR1 is ENHRY, CDR2 SYGVKD. This CDR3 comprises 13 residues. V lost 8 bases to trimming and J lost 1 base, with 10 bases between them. CDR3: CAISEMGTDTQYF. The CDR3 DNA follows: TGTGCCATCTCCGAGATGGGCACAGATACGCAGTATTTT.

This sequence joins TRBV9 and TRBJ1-1; a weak D match, TRBD1 (6 bases). This CDR3 spans 12 amino acids. Germline V gives CDR1 SGDLS, CDR2 YYNGEE. The V and J ends lost 7 bases and 4 bases respectively, with 11 bases between them. The CDR3 DNA reads TGTGCCAGCGGTAACAGGGTCACTGAAGCTTTCTTT. This codes for CASGNRVTEAFF.

This clone was detected only a few times. The V call is TRBV27, the J call TRBJ2-7; TRBD1 agrees at 7 bases. Germline loops: CDR1 MNHEY, CDR2 SMNVEV (reference sequence). Losses at the gene ends were 6 bases for V and 5 bases for J; bases not matched to a gene: 7. This CDR3 is built from 13 residues. The CDR3 DNA reads as TGTGCCAGCAGGCTGACAGGGCAGGACGAGCAGTACTTC. This encodes CASRLTGQDEQYF.

This clone was seen once. The chain carries TRBV6-1 and TRBJ2-1; no clear D gene. Germline V gene lookup returns CDR1 MNHNS and CDR2 SASEGT. Trimming took off 6 bases at V and 9 bases at J, with 12 bases between the two ends. The CDR3 totals 12 residues. CDR3: CASSETSGEQFF. CDR3 coding DNA: TGTGCCAGCAGCGAAACCTCGGGTGAGCAGTTCTTC.

The rearrangement uses TRBV27 and TRBJ1-5; 7 bases are a match to TRBD1. In germline, CDR1 is MNHEY, CDR2 SMNVEV (reference sequence). V gave up 6 bases and J gave up 7 bases; unmatched junction bases: 9. The CDR3 runs 14 residues. This chain's CDR3 is CASSHRQGGQPQHF. CDR3 bases: TGTGCCAGCAGCCACAGACAGGGCGGACAGCCCCAGCATTTT.

CDR3 bases: TGCGCCAGCAGCCAAGAGCCGGGACAGAGAGATCTAATTAACTATGGCTACACCTTC. It is translated as CASSQEPGQRDLINYGYTF. This chain connects TRBV4-3 to TRBJ1-2; 7 bases align to TRBD1. V lost 0 bases, J lost 1 base, and 14 bases stayed unmatched. There are 19 residues in the CDR3. Germline V lookup: CDR1 LGHNA, CDR2 YSLEER.

J is TRBJ1-2 and V is TRBV6-1; maybe TRBD1 (6 bases). CDR3 length: 13 residues. Trimming left V 3 bases short and J 4 bases short, with 9 bases between. Germline V gives CDR1 MNHNS, CDR2 SASEGT. The CDR3 coding sequence is TGTGCCAGCAGTGAGACAGGCGCCTATGGCTACACCTTC. This encodes CASSETGAYGYTF.

This clone has a single count. This chain links TRBV5-4 with TRBJ1-1; possible D gene TRBD1, 5 bases. The CDR3 runs 15 residues. Germline loops: CDR1 SGHNT, CDR2 YYREEE (reference sequence). Deletions cut 4 bases from V and 1 base from J, with 14 bases between. Here the CDR3 DNA reads TGTGCCAGCAGCAGGTCCCAGGGCCCGAACACTGAAGCTTTCTTT. It yields the protein CASSRSQGPNTEAFF.

This rearrangement joins TRBV6-5 to TRBJ1-2; D ambiguous. Trimming left V 6 bases short and J 1 base short, with 6 bases between. Germline-derived CDR1 and CDR2 are MNHEY and SVGAGI. The CDR3 consists of 12 residues. CDR3 loop: CASRESNYGYTF. CDR3 nucleotides: TGTGCCAGCAGAGAGAGTAACTATGGCTACACCTTC.

This chain uses TRBV7-2 with TRBJ2-7; 8 bases align to TRBD1. Germline-derived CDR1 and CDR2 are SGHTA and FQGNSA. V shed 5 bases, J shed 0 bases, and the junction held 9 bases outside the gene matches. There are 16 residues in the CDR3. The CDR3 here is CASSPLHGTGSYEQYF. The DNA for the CDR3 is TGTGCCAGCAGCCCCCTCCATGGGACAGGCTCCTACGAGCAGTACTTC.

The chain links TRBV28 to TRBJ1-2; 8 nucleotides align to TRBD1. V lost 2 bases and J lost 5; bases outside the gene matches: 4. CDR1 is MDHEN and CDR2 is SYDVKM in the germline V gene. The CDR3 totals 14 residues. The CDR3 is CASSLPGGSYGYTF. The CDR3 DNA reads TGTGCCAGCAGTTTACCAGGGGGCAGTTATGGCTACACCTTC.

The chain has TRBV6-1 and TRBJ2-5; 10 bases line up with TRBD2. Trimming at V came to 7 bases and at J to 3 bases, leaving 8 bases not matched to a gene. The CDR3 spans 15 residues. CDR1 and CDR2 (germline): MNHNS, SASEGT. The CDR3 DNA sequence: TGTGCCAGCAATAAGCGGGAGGGTATTAAAGAGACCCAGTACTTC. Amino acid sequence: CASNKREGIKETQYF.

The V and J genes are TRBV5-1 and TRBJ1-2, with TRBD1 matching over 12 bases. The germline V gene encodes CDR1 SGHRS and CDR2 YFSETQ. CDR3 length: 14 residues. J lost 4 bases, V lost 4 bases, and 2 bases had no gene match. CDR3 coding DNA: TGCGCCAGCAGCCGGGGACAGGGGGCCTATGGCTACACCTTC. Its protein product is CASSRGQGAYGYTF.